This T cell receptor (beta chain) was obtained from a study of T cells after yellow fever vaccination. Findings of the study overall: Post-booster repertoires again held most primary-vaccination clones (96% CD4, roughly 88% CD8). Few clonotypes appeared in both CD4 and CD8 compartments.

The length of the CDR3 is 15 residues. Per germline, CDR1 SGHTA and CDR2 FQGNSA. Trimming cost V 5 bases and J 13 bases; bases outside gene matches: 15. This clonotype was observed a handful of times. Antigen unknown. UMIs were added to TCR cDNA along with a universal primer site when it was made by 5'RACE template switching. TCRdb analysed the 5' RACE reads with MiXCR anew, one entry per CDR3 protein. In the table there are 250,000 to 350,000 distinct CDR3 sequences, around 6.8% of which are singletons. The chain combines TRBV7-2 with TRBJ1-4, with 8 bases identical to TRBD1. The sequence was obtained from a man younger than 35 who received the YFV17D yellow fever vaccine. This specimen was PBMCs, taken roughly 46 days after the first yellow fever vaccination. The CDR3 spells CASSVGQVGPGGLFF. In DNA form, the CDR3 reads TGTGCCAGCAGCGTGGGACAGGTGGGCCCTGGGGGACTGTTTTTT. Based on the CDR3 plus reference TRBV7-2 and TRBJ1-4, the full variable domain is GAGVSQSPSNKVTEKGKDVELRCDPISGHTALYWYRQSLGQGLEFLIYFQGNSAPDKSGLPSDRFSAERTGGSVSTLTIQRTQQEDSAVYLCASSVGQVGPGGLFFGSGTQLSVL.